These 9 T cell receptor beta chains share one sample of origin, sequenced in a study of patients and donors after allogeneic stem cell transplantation. MiXCR, applied by TCRdb to the RT-PCR reads, yields one record per CDR3 protein. The repertoire holds roughly 940,000 distinct CDR3 sequences, with more than 15% as singletons. The sequencing input was blood, either unsorted or a sorted T cell fraction (not recorded which). These receptors came from a human donor who was either an allogeneic HSCT recipient or a stem cell or donor lymphocyte infusion donor (not recorded which). It is not recorded whose cells these are; they may come from a transplant donor.

This sequence joins TRBV5-1 and TRBJ2-7, with D perhaps being TRBD1 or TRBD2 (5 bases each). CDR1 SGHRS and CDR2 YFSETQ come from the germline V gene. The V end lost 1 base, the J end lost 2 bases, and 19 bases lay between the germline ends. CDR3 length equals 17 residues. CDR3 in DNA: TGCGCCAGCAGCTTGCTCGGGATAGGGGCCAATACCTACGAGCAGTACTTC. Protein: CASSLLGIGANTYEQYF. Full variable domain (remainder filled in from reference TRBV5-1 and TRBJ2-7): KAGVTQTPRYLIKTRGQQVTLSCSPISGHRSVSWYQQTPGQGLQFLFEYFSETQRNKGNFPGRFSGRQFSNSRSEMNVSTLELGDSALYLCASSLLGIGANTYEQYFGPGTRLTVT.

This clonotype was counted once. The chain is built from TRBV12-3 or TRBV12-4 and TRBJ2-2, with 7 bases aligning to TRBD2. Losses at the gene ends were 7 bases for V and 4 bases for J; bases not matched to a gene: 6. This CDR3 is 14 amino acids long. The CDR3, as DNA: TGTGCCAGCACGGTACAGCGGGGCACCGGGGAGCTGTTTTTT. Protein sequence: CASTVQRGTGELFF.

The chain links TRBV27 to TRBJ2-7, with a possible D match to TRBD2 (7 bases). Deletions cut 10 bases from V and 1 base from J, with 14 bases between. The CDR3 extends over 13 amino acids. Germline assignment: CDR1 MNHEY and CDR2 SMNVEV (reference sequence). The CDR3, as DNA: TGTGCCATCGGCGGGGGCCCTTCCTACGAGCAGTACTTC. Amino acids: CAIGGGPSYEQYF.

The J gene is TRBJ2-1, the V gene TRBV7-9; 7 bases line up with TRBD2. J was trimmed by 4 bases and V by 5 bases; bases with no gene match: 11. Germline assignment: CDR1 SEHNR and CDR2 FQNEAQ (reference sequence). The CDR3 is 16 amino acids. Here the CDR3 reads CASSLLRPAGYNEQFF. The CDR3 nucleotides read TGTGCCAGCAGCCTCCTCCGCCCAGCGGGGTACAATGAGCAGTTCTTC. Together with reference TRBV7-9 and TRBJ2-1, the CDR3 gives the full variable domain: DTGVSQNPRHKITKRGQNVTFRCDPISEHNRLYWYRQTLGQGPEFLTYFQNEAQLEKSRLLSDRFSAERPKGSFSTLEIQRTEQGDSAMYLCASSLLRPAGYNEQFFGPGTRLTVL.

The chain couples TRBV12-3 or TRBV12-4 to TRBJ2-3; D is possibly TRBD2 (5 bases). V was shortened by 7 bases and J by 2 bases, with 22 bases between the two germline ends. The CDR3 extends over 17 amino acids. CDR3: CASTPRVAPRSTDTQYF. The CDR3 DNA reads as TGTGCCAGCACCCCTAGAGTAGCGCCTAGGTCCACAGATACGCAGTATTTT.

The genes are TRBV12-3 or TRBV12-4 and TRBJ2-7, with TRBD1 matching over 7 bases. With V trimmed by 7 bases and J by 3 bases, 6 bases remained unmatched. The CDR3 length is 13 residues. The CDR3 protein is CASTRDSYYEQYF. The CDR3 nucleotides read TGTGCCAGCACCCGGGACAGTTACTACGAGCAGTACTTC.

This clonotype occurred a few times. The genes are TRBV4-3 and TRBJ1-1, with TRBD1 identical over 7 bases. Germline trimming cut 4 bases from V and 1 base from J; bases unmatched to any gene: 15. The CDR3 is 18 residues long. Per the germline V gene, CDR1 is LGHNA and CDR2 is YSLEER. This chain's CDR3 is CASSPGAQTGVWNTEAFF. CDR3 nucleotide sequence: TGCGCCAGCAGCCCCGGCGCCCAAACAGGGGTGTGGAACACTGAAGCTTTCTTT.

The chain joins TRBV5-1 to TRBJ2-2, with 9 bases fitting TRBD1. V dropped 3 bases and J dropped 6; count of bases not matched to a gene: 0. Germline V gene lookup returns CDR1 SGHRS and CDR2 YFSETQ. The CDR3 length is 13 residues. CDR3 in DNA: TGCGCCAGCAGCTGGGACAGGGCCGGGGAGCTGTTTTTT. It specifies CASSWDRAGELFF.

The CDR3 sequence is CSASSGASSYNEQFF. The CDR3 nucleotides read TGCAGTGCTTCATCTGGGGCTAGCTCCTACAATGAGCAGTTCTTC. This chain joins TRBV20-1 and TRBJ2-1; D perhaps matches TRBD1 (5 bases). This CDR3 comprises 15 residues. The germline CDR1 and CDR2 sequences are DFQATT and SNEGSKA (reference sequence). Trimming took 5 bases from V and 0 from J, leaving 14 bases between them.